These 32 T cell receptor beta chains share one sample of origin, sequenced in a study of blood T cell repertoires in COVID-19 (dated by TCRdb to 2018 to 2020). Preparation of the library involved the immunoSEQ multiplex PCR assay. The table was pulled from immuneACCESS by TCRdb, which kept in-frame rearrangements only. Such tables lose some clones; where checked, under half of the loss comes from unresolved V genes, and the rest has no known cause. In this sample the table shows some 180,000 clones, about four fifths of which occur a single time. The ten largest clonotypes hold about 2% of the sample. Sequences were obtained from peripheral blood. These receptors all come from a woman older than 75 with acute or convalescent COVID-19.

This chain uses TRBV6-1 with TRBJ2-1, with 7 bases aligning to TRBD2. The germline V gene encodes CDR1 MNHNS and CDR2 SASEGT. Trimming at V came to 2 bases and at J to 4 bases, leaving 17 bases not matched to a gene. The CDR3 contains 19 residues. For the CDR3, the DNA is TGTGCCAGCAGTGAAATGCCCCTATCTAGCGGAGGTCGTTACAATGAGCAGTTCTTC. The encoded protein is CASSEMPLSSGGRYNEQFF.

The chain recombines TRBV6-5 with TRBJ1-5; D is undetermined. Between the trimmed V and J ends, which lost 6 bases and 6 bases, there was a span of 15 bases. Looked up from germline, CDR1 is MNHEY and CDR2 is SVGAGI. CDR3 length: 14 residues. CDR3 amino acids: CASSRLRISQPQHF. The CDR3 nucleotides read TGTGCCAGCAGCCGTTTAAGAATCAGTCAGCCCCAGCATTTT.

The chain employs TRBV7-8 and TRBJ2-6, with 11 bases lining up with TRBD1. The germline CDR1 and CDR2 sequences are SGHVS and FQNEAQ. Trimming took 5 bases from V and 0 from J; bases not matched to a gene: 9. The CDR3 spans 19 residues. The DNA for the CDR3 is TGTGCCAGCAGCAGCCGGGGACAGGGGGACCTCTCTGGGGCCAACGTCCTGACTTTC. Amino acid sequence: CASSSRGQGDLSGANVLTF.

The rearrangement joins TRBV4-2 to TRBJ1-3; D is ambiguous. V lost 0 bases to trimming and J lost 0 bases, with 9 bases between them. Germline V lookup: CDR1 LGHNA, CDR2 YNFKEQ. The CDR3 loop spans 16 amino acids. The CDR3 loop reads CASSQDPSVSGNTIYF. DNA for the CDR3: TGTGCCAGCAGCCAAGATCCCAGTGTCTCTGGAAACACCATATATTTT.

The chain employs TRBV20-1 and TRBJ1-6; D gene uncertain. This CDR3 spans 15 amino acids. Trimming removed 3 bases at V and 0 bases at J, with 9 bases between. CDR1 and CDR2 from the germline V gene are DFQATT and SNEGSKA (reference sequence). CDR3 nucleotide sequence: TGCAGTGCTAGTTCAAGGAGCTCCTATAATTCACCCCTCCACTTT. This gives the protein CSASSRSSYNSPLHF.

The genes are TRBV3-1 (or the pseudogene TRBV3-2) and TRBJ2-5, with D perhaps TRBD2 (7 bases). Trimming shortened V by 4 bases and J by 4 bases, and 13 bases separated the two germline ends. CDR3 length: 14 amino acids. Germline V lookup: CDR1 LGHDT, CDR2 YNNKEL (reference sequence). In DNA, the CDR3 is TGTGCCAGCAGCCCACTAAGGGGGGGAGAGACCCAGTACTTC. Translated: CASSPLRGGETQYF.

This clone was seen just once. The chain has TRBV12-3 or TRBV12-4 and TRBJ2-5; tentative D call: TRBD2 (6 bases). CDR3 size: 13 residues. V dropped 6 bases and J dropped 5 bases, with 13 bases sitting between them. The CDR3: CASSRLGFETQYF. DNA of the CDR3: TGTGCCAGCAGCAGACTAGGGTTTGAGACCCAGTACTTC.

The V gene is TRBV7-2, the J gene TRBJ2-7; the D gene is possibly TRBD1 (6 bases). V lost 5 bases and J 7 bases, leaving 18 bases between the germline ends. Germline V CDR1 and CDR2: SGHTA, FQGNSA. CDR3 length equals 14 residues. CDR3 DNA sequence: TGTGCCAGCAGCAATCCAACAGGGATAGGGGAGCAGTACTTC. This encodes CASSNPTGIGEQYF. The whole variable domain, remainder taken from reference TRBV7-2 and TRBJ2-7, is GAGVSQSPSNKVTEKGKDVELRCDPISGHTALYWYRQSLGQGLEFLIYFQGNSAPDKSGLPSDRFSAERTGGSVSTLTIQRTQQEDSAVYLCASSNPTGIGEQYFGPGTRLTVT.

This chain uses TRBV3-1 (or the pseudogene TRBV3-2) with TRBJ2-5, with 11 positions matching TRBD2. V lost 0 bases to trimming and J lost 7 bases; unmatched junction nucleotides: 7. This CDR3 comprises 16 residues. CDR1 is LGHDT and CDR2 is YNNKEL in the germline V gene (reference sequence). CDR3 DNA: TGTGCCAGCAGCCAAGATCTAGCGGGGGGCCGGGGGACCCAGTACTTC. It is translated as CASSQDLAGGRGTQYF.

J is TRBJ2-1 and V is TRBV10-3, with 7 nucleotides matching TRBD2. Germline V lookup: CDR1 ENHRY, CDR2 SYGVKD. V gave up 7 bases and J gave up 0 bases; unmatched junction bases: 12. This CDR3 contains 17 residues. CDR3: CAITPSAGVGSYNEQFF. Here the CDR3 DNA reads TGTGCCATCACCCCGTCGGCGGGAGTGGGCTCCTACAATGAGCAGTTCTTC.

The V gene is TRBV10-3, the J gene TRBJ2-3; a weak D match, TRBD1 (6 bases). This CDR3 is 15 amino acids long. Trimming pared 4 bases from V and 0 bases from J, leaving 11 bases between. Germline V gives CDR1 ENHRY, CDR2 SYGVKD. CDR3 DNA sequence: TGTGCCATCAGTGGGGACACAGTGAGCACAGATACGCAGTATTTT. This encodes CAISGDTVSTDTQYF.

V usage is TRBV5-1 and J usage is TRBJ2-5, with a possible D match to TRBD2 (5 bases). Germline V gene lookup returns CDR1 SGHRS and CDR2 YFSETQ. The CDR3 has 14 amino acids. Trimming took 5 bases from V and 4 from J, leaving 15 bases between them. The CDR3 region has the DNA TGCGCCAGCAGACCCGAAGCGGCGGGAGAGACCCAGTACTTC. As protein: CASRPEAAGETQYF.

This clone was observed a single time. The CDR3 sequence is CASSLGQSYNEQFF. In DNA form, the CDR3 reads TGTGCCAGCAGTTTAGGGCAGTCCTACAATGAGCAGTTCTTC. V is TRBV28 and J is TRBJ2-1, with D unclear. In germline, CDR1 is MDHEN, CDR2 SYDVKM. This CDR3 contains 14 residues. Trimming shortened V by 2 bases and J by 1 base, and 6 bases separated the two germline ends.

The genes are TRBV3-1 (or the pseudogene TRBV3-2) and TRBJ2-6; 7 bases agree with TRBD1. From germline, CDR1 is LGHDT and CDR2 YNNKEL (reference sequence). The CDR3 totals 20 residues. J lost 2 bases, V lost 0 bases, and 13 bases had no gene match. CDR3 amino acids: CASSQDPHIRGGAGANVLTF. The CDR3 nucleotides are TGTGCCAGCAGCCAAGATCCTCATATTAGAGGGGGCGCTGGGGCCAACGTCCTGACTTTC.

The chain combines TRBV19 with TRBJ2-1; D unresolved. V dropped 4 bases and J dropped 7 bases, with 5 bases sitting between them. The CDR3 is made up of 11 amino acids. In germline, CDR1 is LNHDA, CDR2 SQIVND (reference sequence). This chain's CDR3 is CASSNTNEQFF. The CDR3 DNA follows: TGTGCCAGTAGTAACACGAATGAGCAGTTCTTC.

This rearrangement joins TRBV7-2 to TRBJ1-5; the D gene is possibly TRBD1 (5 bases). CDR3 length equals 14 residues. Germline V gives CDR1 SGHTA, CDR2 FQGNSA. Trimming cost V 1 base and J 6 bases, with 10 bases left between them. This CDR3 is CASSLEGWGQPQHF. CDR3 in DNA: TGTGCCAGCAGCTTAGAGGGGTGGGGTCAGCCCCAGCATTTT.

The gene calls are TRBV11-2 and TRBJ2-7; TRBD1 agrees at 9 bases. With V trimmed by 5 bases and J by 8 bases, 13 bases remained unmatched. From germline, CDR1 is SGHAT and CDR2 FQNNGV. The length of the CDR3 is 15 residues. In DNA, the CDR3 is TGTGCCAGCAGCCCACGATCCGGGACAGGGACCAAGCAGTACTTC. Protein: CASSPRSGTGTKQYF.

V is TRBV4-1 and J is TRBJ1-2; 10 positions match TRBD1. V gave up 1 base and J gave up 4 bases; unmatched junction bases: 6. The CDR3 covers 16 residues. The germline V gene encodes CDR1 MGHRA and CDR2 YSYEKL. This chain's CDR3 is CASSQGGQGFSYGYTF. DNA of the CDR3: TGCGCCAGCAGCCAAGGGGGACAGGGGTTCTCCTATGGCTACACCTTC.

V usage is TRBV20-1 and J usage is TRBJ2-7; the D is unclear. The CDR3 sequence is 12 residues long. V lost 6 bases and J lost 0, with 9 bases in between. CDR1 is DFQATT and CDR2 is SNEGSKA in the germline V gene (reference sequence). In nucleotides, the CDR3 is TGCAGTGCCAGTACAGTCTCCTACGAGCAGTACTTC. Amino acids: CSASTVSYEQYF.

The chain has TRBV7-2 and TRBJ2-2, with D maybe TRBD2 (6 bases). The germline V and J ends were trimmed by 6 bases and 3 bases, with 14 bases remaining between them. Per germline, CDR1 SGHTA and CDR2 FQGNSA. The CDR3 consists of 15 residues. CDR3 in DNA: TGTGCCAGCAGGCCTCGTACGGGGGACACCGGGGAGCTGTTTTTT. Its protein is CASRPRTGDTGELFF.

The chain carries TRBV11-2 and TRBJ1-5; TRBD1 is a possible D gene (5 bases). Between the trimmed V and J ends, which lost 5 bases and 5 bases, there was a span of 10 bases. The CDR3 totals 13 residues. Germline V gene lookup returns CDR1 SGHAT and CDR2 FQNNGV. The CDR3 DNA reads TGTGCCAGCAGCCCGGACATATATCAGCCCCAGCATTTT. The encoded protein is CASSPDIYQPQHF. Drawing the rest from reference TRBV11-2 and TRBJ1-5, the complete variable domain is EAGVAQSPRYKIIEKRQSVAFWCNPISGHATLYWYQQILGQGPKLLIQFQNNGVVDDSQLPKDRFSAERLKGVDSTLKIQPAKLEDSAVYLCASSPDIYQPQHFGDGTRLSIL.

The chain has TRBV4-1 and TRBJ1-5, with D maybe TRBD1 (6 bases). The germline gives CDR1 MGHRA, CDR2 YSYEKL. The CDR3 consists of 16 residues. V dropped 0 bases and J dropped 4 bases, with 13 bases sitting between them. CDR3 DNA sequence: TGCGCCAGCAGCCAAGACCCAGGGACAAGGAATCAGCCCCAGCATTTT. As protein: CASSQDPGTRNQPQHF.

This rearrangement joins TRBV7-2 to TRBJ2-2, with TRBD2 identical over 8 bases. CDR1 is SGHTA, CDR2 FQGNSA, per germline. J was trimmed by 7 bases and V by 0 bases; bases with no gene match: 7. The CDR3 is made up of 16 amino acids. CDR3: CASSLAKGLAGGELFF. The CDR3 DNA reads as TGTGCCAGCAGCTTAGCGAAAGGACTAGCAGGCGGGGAGCTGTTTTTT.

This clone has a single count. The chain joins TRBV7-2 to TRBJ2-7; D is possibly TRBD2 (6 bases). The germline V gene encodes CDR1 SGHTA and CDR2 FQGNSA. V gave up 7 bases and J gave up 0 bases, with 13 bases separating them. The CDR3 has 14 residues. CDR3 bases: TGTGCCAGCATGACTCCTAGCGCCTCCTACGAGCAGTACTTC. Translated: CASMTPSASYEQYF.

V gene TRBV5-5 combines with J gene TRBJ2-7, with no clear D. V dropped 1 base and J dropped 6 bases, with 5 bases sitting between them. Germline CDR1 SGHKS, CDR2 YYEKEE (reference sequence). The CDR3 totals 11 residues. CDR3: CASSLSSEQYF. In DNA, the CDR3 is TGTGCCAGCAGCTTGTCTAGCGAGCAGTACTTC.

V is TRBV6-2 or TRBV6-3 and J is TRBJ2-5, with 8 bases that match TRBD2. CDR3 length equals 14 residues. Germline V gives CDR1 MNHEY, CDR2 SVGEGT. J lost 4 bases, V lost 4 bases, and 5 bases had no gene match. This chain's CDR3 is CASSWSGSRETQYF. DNA of the CDR3: TGTGCCAGCAGTTGGAGCGGGAGCAGAGAGACCCAGTACTTC.

The chain couples TRBV18 to TRBJ1-4; no firm D call. CDR1 and CDR2 from the germline V gene are KGHSH and LQKENI. CDR3 length: 15 residues. V lost 4 bases, J lost 1 base, and 10 bases lay in between. The DNA for the CDR3 is TGTGCCAGCTCACTTCGGGAGGGAACTAATGAAAAACTGTTTTTT. This encodes CASSLREGTNEKLFF.

The V and J genes are TRBV19 and TRBJ1-1, with a weak D call TRBD1 (6 bases). The V end lost 4 bases, the J end lost 4 bases, and 16 bases lay between the germline ends. CDR1 LNHDA and CDR2 SQIVND come from the germline V gene (reference sequence). The CDR3 is 15 amino acids. The CDR3 DNA is TGTGCCAGTAGTACGGGGGGGACAATTTTCACTGAAGCTTTCTTT. It translates to CASSTGGTIFTEAFF.

V and J are TRBV28 and TRBJ2-5, with 7 bases matching TRBD1. This CDR3 region has 16 residues. Germline V gene sequence: CDR1 MDHEN, CDR2 SYDVKM. J lost 1 base, V lost 5 bases, and 10 bases had no gene match. In DNA form, the CDR3 reads TGTGCCAGCAGTCCGGTATTCGGGACAGCCCAAGAGACCCAGTACTTC. It codes for CASSPVFGTAQETQYF.

The chain employs TRBV9 and TRBJ1-1, with D unresolved. The CDR3 contains 15 residues. Per germline, CDR1 SGDLS and CDR2 YYNGEE. V lost 6 bases and J 3 bases, leaving 18 bases between the germline ends. CDR3 residues: CASTPNEYADTEAFF. As DNA, the CDR3 is TGTGCCAGCACCCCTAACGAGTATGCGGACACTGAAGCTTTCTTT.

This rearrangement joins TRBV4-1 to TRBJ2-3, with D possibly TRBD1 on 6 matching bases. The germline gives CDR1 MGHRA, CDR2 YSYEKL. The length of the CDR3 is 14 residues. Deletions cut 2 bases from V and 10 bases from J, with 16 bases between. CDR3 sequence: CASSQFGGRDAQYF. CDR3 nucleotide sequence: TGCGCCAGCAGCCAATTTGGGGGCCGGGACGCGCAGTATTTT.

V is TRBV11-2 and J is TRBJ1-2; D gene uncertain. This CDR3 has 13 residues. Germline V lookup: CDR1 SGHAT, CDR2 FQNNGV. The V gene lost 2 bases and the J gene lost 3 bases, with 7 bases spanning the gap. CDR3 nucleotides: TGTGCCAGCAGCTTAACTAGGGACTATGGCTACACCTTC. Residues: CASSLTRDYGYTF. Complete variable domain (other parts from reference TRBV11-2 and TRBJ1-2): EAGVAQSPRYKIIEKRQSVAFWCNPISGHATLYWYQQILGQGPKLLIQFQNNGVVDDSQLPKDRFSAERLKGVDSTLKIQPAKLEDSAVYLCASSLTRDYGYTFGSGTRLTVV.